The 11 T cell receptor beta chains below all came from one sample that was sequenced in a study of shared clonotypes between healthy human individuals. Libraries were prepared by immunoSEQ multiplex PCR; TCRdb keeps only in-frame clonotypes and omits some of them. The top ten clones hold 0.55% to 0.7% of a sample with about 1.1 million clones, 78% of them seen once. Source material: memory CD4+ T cells from PBMCs. The subset here: CD45RA-negative fraction. Receptors were obtained from a man aged 18-30 years in good health. Some clones in this sample may be carry-over from other donors' samples.

This chain connects TRBV14 to TRBJ2-7; possibly TRBD1 for D (6 bases). The length of the CDR3 is 14 residues. The germline V and J ends were trimmed by 1 base and 5 bases, with 12 bases remaining between them. CDR1 SGHDN and CDR2 FVKESK come from the germline V gene. In nucleotides, the CDR3 is TGTGCCAGCAGCCAAGTGGGGGCAGTCCACGAGCAGTACTTC. It encodes CASSQVGAVHEQYF.

This clone was observed a few times. J is TRBJ2-6 and V is TRBV4-1; TRBD1 matches 7 bases. In germline, CDR1 is MGHRA, CDR2 YSYEKL. V dropped 3 bases and J dropped 0; count of bases not matched to a gene: 11. The CDR3 covers 19 residues. The CDR3 loop is CASSQITDRTNSGANVLTF. Written as DNA, the CDR3 is TGCGCCAGCAGCCAGATTACGGACAGGACCAACTCTGGGGCCAACGTCCTGACTTTC.

The chain couples TRBV28 to TRBJ2-7; the match to TRBD2 covers 12 bases. Per the germline V gene, CDR1 is MDHEN and CDR2 is SYDVKM. This CDR3 has 14 amino acids. The ends lost 6 bases at V and 3 bases at J; junction bases unmatched: 3. CDR3 region: CASRTSGSLYEQYF. The CDR3 DNA sequence: TGTGCCAGCAGGACTAGCGGGAGTCTCTACGAGCAGTACTTC.

The chain uses TRBV5-1 and TRBJ2-7; 13 bases agree with TRBD2. V lost 10 bases, J lost 5 bases, and 9 bases stayed unmatched. Germline CDR1 SGHRS, CDR2 YFSETQ. The CDR3 is 14 residues long. CDR3 DNA: TGCGCCTGCGCAAGGACTAGCGGGAGCAACGAGCAGTACTTC. Its protein is CACARTSGSNEQYF. Looking up the rest from reference TRBV5-1 and TRBJ2-7 gives the full variable domain: KAGVTQTPRYLIKTRGQQVTLSCSPISGHRSVSWYQQTPGQGLQFLFEYFSETQRNKGNFPGRFSGRQFSNSRSEMNVSTLELGDSALYLCACARTSGSNEQYFGPGTRLTVT.

This clone was counted a single time. The rearrangement links TRBV28 to TRBJ2-7; 7 bases line up with TRBD1. The V gene's germline CDR1 is MDHEN and CDR2 SYDVKM. The J segment lost 3 bases and the V segment lost 6 bases, leaving 2 bases of the junction unmatched. This CDR3 is 12 amino acids long. CDR3 sequence reads: CASRQGVYEQYF. The CDR3 DNA is TGTGCCAGCAGGCAGGGGGTCTACGAGCAGTACTTC.

The V gene is TRBV5-1, the J gene TRBJ2-2; TRBD1 matches at 8 bases. The germline CDR1 and CDR2 sequences are SGHRS and YFSETQ. The CDR3 length is 16 residues. V dropped 7 bases and J dropped 1; count of bases not matched to a gene: 9. The CDR3 coding sequence is TGCGCCAGCGGGACAGGTAGCAACCAGAACACCGGGGAGCTGTTTTTT. Its protein is CASGTGSNQNTGELFF. The variable domain in full, with the rest retrieved from reference TRBV5-1 and TRBJ2-2, is KAGVTQTPRYLIKTRGQQVTLSCSPISGHRSVSWYQQTPGQGLQFLFEYFSETQRNKGNFPGRFSGRQFSNSRSEMNVSTLELGDSALYLCASGTGSNQNTGELFFGEGSRLTVL.

The chain combines TRBV19 with TRBJ2-3; D is undetermined. Germline-derived CDR1 and CDR2 are LNHDA and SQIVND (reference sequence). This CDR3 is 15 amino acids long. V lost 6 bases and J lost 5, with 18 bases in between. CDR3 nucleotides: TGTGCCAGTAGGGGCTTCCGGGTCGGTGAAGATACGCAGTATTTT. It codes for CASRGFRVGEDTQYF.

The chain uses TRBV5-4 and TRBJ2-4; unclear D gene. V was clipped by 0 bases and J by 4 bases, with 5 bases between them. The germline gives CDR1 SGHNT, CDR2 YYREEE (reference sequence). This CDR3 is built from 13 residues. CDR3 region: CASSLESKNIQYF. The CDR3 DNA follows: TGTGCCAGCAGCTTGGAGTCGAAAAACATTCAGTACTTC.

The chain has TRBV29-1 and TRBJ1-1; TRBD1 agrees at 7 bases. J was trimmed by 3 bases and V by 7 bases; bases with no gene match: 5. Germline-derived CDR1 and CDR2 are SQVTM and ANQGSEA. The CDR3 sequence is 12 residues long. Here the CDR3 reads CSGRGLDTEAFF. CDR3 DNA sequence: TGCAGCGGGAGGGGGCTTGACACTGAAGCTTTCTTT.

This rearrangement joins TRBV28 to TRBJ1-1, with D possibly TRBD1 on 6 matching bases. The germline CDR1 and CDR2 sequences are MDHEN and SYDVKM. The V end lost 5 bases, the J end lost 8 bases, and 15 bases lay between the germline ends. The CDR3 sequence is 13 residues long. CDR3 nucleotides: TGTGCCAGCAGTAACCGGGACATTCGCGAAGCTTTCTTT. Its protein is CASSNRDIREAFF.

J is TRBJ2-7 and V is TRBV5-1, with TRBD1 as a possible D gene (5 bases). V lost 5 bases to trimming and J lost 6 bases, with 21 bases between them. This CDR3 is built from 15 residues. Per germline, CDR1 SGHRS and CDR2 YFSETQ. In DNA form, the CDR3 reads TGCGCCAGCAGAACCGATAGGACAAACACGGGCGAGCAGTACTTC. It specifies CASRTDRTNTGEQYF.